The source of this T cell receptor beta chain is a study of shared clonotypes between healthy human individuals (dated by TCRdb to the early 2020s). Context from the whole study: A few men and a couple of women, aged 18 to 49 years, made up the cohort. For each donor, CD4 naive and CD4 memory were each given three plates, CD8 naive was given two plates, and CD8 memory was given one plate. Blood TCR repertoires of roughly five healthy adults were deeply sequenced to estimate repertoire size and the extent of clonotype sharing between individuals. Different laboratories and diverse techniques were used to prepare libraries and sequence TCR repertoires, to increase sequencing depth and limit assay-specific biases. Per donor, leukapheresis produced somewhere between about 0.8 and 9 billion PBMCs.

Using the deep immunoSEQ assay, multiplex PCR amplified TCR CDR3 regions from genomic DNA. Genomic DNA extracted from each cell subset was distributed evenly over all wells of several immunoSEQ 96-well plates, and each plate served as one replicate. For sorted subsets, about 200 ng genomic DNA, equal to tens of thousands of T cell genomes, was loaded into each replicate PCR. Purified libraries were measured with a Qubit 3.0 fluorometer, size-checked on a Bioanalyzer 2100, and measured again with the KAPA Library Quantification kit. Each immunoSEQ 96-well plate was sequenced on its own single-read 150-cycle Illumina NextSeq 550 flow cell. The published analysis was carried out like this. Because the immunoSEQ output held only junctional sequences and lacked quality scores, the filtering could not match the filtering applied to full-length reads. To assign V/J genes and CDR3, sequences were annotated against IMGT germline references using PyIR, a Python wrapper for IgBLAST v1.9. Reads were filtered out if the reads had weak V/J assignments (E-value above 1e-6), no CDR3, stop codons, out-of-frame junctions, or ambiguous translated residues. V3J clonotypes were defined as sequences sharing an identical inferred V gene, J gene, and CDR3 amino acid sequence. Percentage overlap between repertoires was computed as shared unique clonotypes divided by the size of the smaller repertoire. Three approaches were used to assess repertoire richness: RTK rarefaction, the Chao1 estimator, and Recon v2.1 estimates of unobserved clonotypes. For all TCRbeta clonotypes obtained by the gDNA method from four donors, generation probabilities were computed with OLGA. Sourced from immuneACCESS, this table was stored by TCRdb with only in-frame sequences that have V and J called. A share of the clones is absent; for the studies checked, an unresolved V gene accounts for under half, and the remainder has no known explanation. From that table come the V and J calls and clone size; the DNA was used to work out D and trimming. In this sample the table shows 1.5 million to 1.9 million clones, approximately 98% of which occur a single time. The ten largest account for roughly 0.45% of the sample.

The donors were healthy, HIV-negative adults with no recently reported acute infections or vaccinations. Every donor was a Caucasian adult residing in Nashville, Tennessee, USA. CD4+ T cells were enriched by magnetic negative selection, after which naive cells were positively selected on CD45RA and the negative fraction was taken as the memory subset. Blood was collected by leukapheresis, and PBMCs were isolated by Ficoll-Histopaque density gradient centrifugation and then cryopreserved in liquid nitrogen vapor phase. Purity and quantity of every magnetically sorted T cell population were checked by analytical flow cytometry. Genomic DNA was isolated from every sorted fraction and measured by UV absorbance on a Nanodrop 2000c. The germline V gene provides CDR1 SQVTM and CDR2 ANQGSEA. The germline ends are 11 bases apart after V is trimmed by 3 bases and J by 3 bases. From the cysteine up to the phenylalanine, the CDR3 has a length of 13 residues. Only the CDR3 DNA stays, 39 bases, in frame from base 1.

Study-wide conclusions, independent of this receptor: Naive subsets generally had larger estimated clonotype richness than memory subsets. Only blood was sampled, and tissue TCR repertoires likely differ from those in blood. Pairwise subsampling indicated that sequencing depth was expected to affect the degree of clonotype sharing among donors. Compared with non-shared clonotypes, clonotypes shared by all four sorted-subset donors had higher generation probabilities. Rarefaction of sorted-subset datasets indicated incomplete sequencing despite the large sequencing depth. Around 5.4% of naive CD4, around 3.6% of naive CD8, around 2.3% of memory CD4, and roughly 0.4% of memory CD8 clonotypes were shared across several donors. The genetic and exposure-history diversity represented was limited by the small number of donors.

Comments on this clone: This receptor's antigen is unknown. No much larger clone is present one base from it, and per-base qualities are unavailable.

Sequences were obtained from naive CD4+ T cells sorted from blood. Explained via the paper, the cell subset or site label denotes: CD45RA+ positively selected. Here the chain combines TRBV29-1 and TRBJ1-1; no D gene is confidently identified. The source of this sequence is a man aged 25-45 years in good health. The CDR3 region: CSVEKALYTEAFF. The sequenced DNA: TGCAGCGTTGAGAAAGCATTGTACACTGAAGCTTTCTTT.